This entry describes one T cell receptor beta chain. The data stem from a study of blood T cell repertoires in COVID-19. Study information: Acute and convalescent COVID-19 specimens originated in the United States, Italy and Spain. T cells, B-cell-depleted T cells, or PBMCs provided the cDNA or gDNA that served as material.

The CDR3 totals 17 residues. Trimming cost V 2 bases and J 1 base, with 14 bases left between them. Germline values: CDR1 MGHRA, CDR2 YSYEKL. The data were produced by immunoSEQ multiplex PCR, yet TCRdb's version contains in-frame clones alone and is incomplete. Of roughly 190,000 clones listed, 80% to 85% were seen once; the top ten hold approximately 2.4%. This chain uses TRBV4-1 with TRBJ2-2; perhaps TRBD2 as D (6 bases). This TCR derives from a human donor with acute or convalescent COVID-19. The donor label of this sample is uncertain. The specimen was peripheral blood. CDR3 sequence (DNA): TGCGCCAGCAGCCAACCGGGTGGAGGGAGGAACACCGGGGAGCTGTTTTTT. Protein sequence: CASSQPGGGRNTGELFF.